The 16 T cell receptor beta chains below were found in one sample sequenced in a study of cytomegalovirus exposure and HLA in healthy donors. Primers for the PCR totalled 60 Vbeta and 13 Jbeta. The method was immunoSEQ multiplex PCR; TCRdb's version includes in-frame clones alone and lacks a portion of them. The sample includes approximately 200,000 clones, approximately 83% of them seen just once. The sample consisted of PBMCs. These receptors all stem from a girl aged 5-17 years in good health and CMV-seronegative.

V and J are TRBV28 and TRBJ1-4; a weak D match, TRBD1 (5 bases). V shed 2 bases and J shed 8 bases, with 12 bases lying between them. The germline V gene encodes CDR1 MDHEN and CDR2 SYDVKM. The CDR3 has 14 residues. The CDR3 sequence is CASSLRQGREKLFF. The CDR3 bases are TGTGCCAGCAGTTTAAGGCAGGGCCGGGAAAAACTGTTTTTT.

This chain connects TRBV19 to TRBJ2-2, with 10 nucleotides matching TRBD2. The CDR3 is made up of 15 amino acids. The V gene's germline CDR1 is LNHDA and CDR2 SQIVND (reference sequence). V gave up 3 bases and J gave up 7 bases; unmatched junction bases: 5. The CDR3 DNA follows: TGTGCCAGTAGTATCATTAGCGGGGGGTTCGGGGAGCTGTTTTTT. Protein: CASSIISGGFGELFF.

The chain employs TRBV5-4 and TRBJ1-4; 9 bases fit TRBD1. The CDR3 is 13 amino acids. Looked up from germline, CDR1 is SGHNT and CDR2 is YYREEE (reference sequence). J gave up 7 bases and V 10 bases, and 8 bases lay outside the gene matches. The CDR3 DNA sequence: TGTGCCGTACAGGGGGCGCTTGGTGAAAAACTGTTTTTT. Amino acid sequence: CAVQGALGEKLFF.

In this sample, this clone turned up once. The V and J genes are TRBV6-5 and TRBJ2-1, with TRBD2 identical over 9 bases. Per germline, CDR1 MNHEY and CDR2 SVGAGI. This CDR3 spans 16 amino acids. The junction had 9 bases not matched to a gene; V was cut back by 2 bases and J by 7 bases. The CDR3: CASSYRGGRGSNEQFF. The CDR3 DNA follows: TGTGCCAGCAGTTACCGAGGCGGGAGGGGGTCAAATGAGCAGTTCTTC.

The rearrangement links TRBV15 to TRBJ2-7; weak D call: TRBD2 (6 bases). The germline gives CDR1 LNHNV, CDR2 YYDKDF (reference sequence). This CDR3 comprises 16 residues. Trimming removed 0 bases at V and 5 bases at J, with 17 bases between. The CDR3 loop is CATSRDETSFTDEQYF. The CDR3 bases are TGTGCCACCAGCAGAGATGAGACTAGTTTTACCGACGAGCAGTACTTC. Combining the CDR3 with reference TRBV15 and TRBJ2-7 gives the whole variable domain DAMVIQNPRYQVTQFGKPVTLSCSQTLNHNVMYWYQQKSSQAPKLLFHYYDKDFNNEADTPDNFQSRRPNTSFCFLDIRSPGLGDTAMYLCATSRDETSFTDEQYFGPGTRLTVT.

This rearrangement joins TRBV2 to TRBJ1-3, with D unclear. This CDR3 has 17 residues. The V gene's germline CDR1 is SNHLY and CDR2 FYNNEI. The ends were cut back, 4 bases at V and 8 bases at J, with 24 bases in the middle. For the CDR3, the DNA is TGTGCCAGCAGTGGAACCAAGGGAGAGAGGGTTGGGGACACCATATATTTT. Translated, it gives CASSGTKGERVGDTIYF.

The CDR3 sequence: CASSRNAITGELFF. CDR3 DNA: TGTGCCAGCAGCCGAAACGCTATAACCGGGGAGCTGTTTTTT. The V and J genes are TRBV7-9 and TRBJ2-2; no clear D gene. CDR1 is SEHNR, CDR2 FQNEAQ, per germline (reference sequence). The CDR3 is made up of 14 amino acids. Trimming pared 5 bases from V and 5 bases from J, leaving 12 bases between.

The chain combines TRBV5-4 with TRBJ1-5; D unclear. CDR1 and CDR2 (germline): SGHNT, YYREEE (reference sequence). The CDR3 is 14 residues long. With 3 bases removed from V and 1 base from J, the gap between germline ends came to 8 bases. CDR3 sequence reads: CASSSGGSNQPQHF. The DNA of the CDR3 is TGTGCCAGCAGCTCAGGTGGGAGCAATCAGCCCCAGCATTTT. Full variable domain (outside the CDR3, taken from reference TRBV5-4 and TRBJ1-5): ETGVTQSPTHLIKTRGQQVTLRCSSQSGHNTVSWYQQALGQGPQFIFQYYREEENGRGNFPPRFSGLQFPNYSSELNVNALELDDSALYLCASSSGGSNQPQHFGDGTRLSIL.

The CDR3 nucleotides read TGTGCCAGCAGGGGACTAGATCTTTCGGATACGCAGTATTTT. This encodes CASRGLDLSDTQYF. V usage is TRBV27 and J usage is TRBJ2-3; 8 nucleotides align to TRBD2. The CDR3 is 14 amino acids. CDR1 and CDR2 (germline): MNHEY, SMNVEV (reference sequence). The V gene end was trimmed by 6 bases and the J gene end by 6 bases; junction bases not matched to a gene: 8.

CDR3 nucleotides: TGTGCCAGCTCACCTGGACAGATCCAGACCTACGAGCAGTACTTC. Translation gives CASSPGQIQTYEQYF. The J gene is TRBJ2-7, the V gene TRBV18, with D tentatively TRBD1 (6 bases). This CDR3 contains 15 residues. Between the trimmed V and J ends, which lost 3 bases and 2 bases, there was a span of 14 bases. In germline, CDR1 is KGHSH, CDR2 LQKENI.

The chain joins TRBV7-9 to TRBJ1-1, with D hard to call. Germline CDR1 is SEHNR and CDR2 is FQNEAQ (reference sequence). CDR3 length: 13 amino acids. CDR3 in amino acids: CSGIEGMNTEAFF. The CDR3 region has the DNA TGTTCCGGGATAGAGGGTATGAACACTGAAGCTTTCTTT.

The table lists this clone with a count of one. The chain links TRBV5-1 to TRBJ1-2, with TRBD1 identical over 7 bases. Germline trimming cut 4 bases from V and 6 bases from J; bases unmatched to any gene: 12. Germline CDR1 reads SGHRS; CDR2 reads YFSETQ. This CDR3 comprises 15 residues. CDR3 protein: CASSPTPGQKDGYTF. Here the CDR3 DNA reads TGCGCCAGCAGCCCTACCCCGGGACAGAAGGATGGCTACACCTTC.

The chain is built from TRBV7-9 and TRBJ2-5, with 9 bases lining up with TRBD1. Germline V lookup: CDR1 SEHNR, CDR2 FQNEAQ (reference sequence). CDR3 length: 14 amino acids. J lost 4 bases, V lost 5 bases, and 5 bases had no gene match. CDR3 in DNA: TGTGCCAGCAGCCACAGGGGGCGCGGAGAGACCCAGTACTTC. Its translation: CASSHRGRGETQYF.

The chain is built from TRBV7-2 and TRBJ2-2, with no clear D. The germline V gene has CDR1 SGHTA and CDR2 FQGNSA. V lost 5 bases and J 4 bases, leaving 14 bases between the germline ends. This CDR3 has 15 amino acids. As DNA, the CDR3 is TGTGCCAGCAGCCCCCAGCTAGGAGCCACCGGGGAGCTGTTTTTT. This translates into CASSPQLGATGELFF.

The rearrangement links TRBV2 to TRBJ1-1; tentatively, D is TRBD1 (6 bases). The germline gives CDR1 SNHLY, CDR2 FYNNEI. This CDR3 comprises 13 residues. The germline V and J ends were trimmed by 6 bases and 0 bases, with 8 bases remaining between them. CDR3 residues: CASRTGMNTEAFF. The CDR3 DNA is TGTGCCAGCAGAACAGGGATGAACACTGAAGCTTTCTTT.

The gene calls are TRBV10-3 and TRBJ2-1; 7 nucleotides match TRBD1. The junction had 6 bases not matched to a gene; V was cut back by 7 bases and J by 6 bases. The CDR3 spans 13 residues. Germline V CDR1 and CDR2: ENHRY, SYGVKD. This CDR3 reads CAIKRDSINEQFF. Written as DNA, the CDR3 is TGTGCCATCAAACGGGACAGTATCAATGAGCAGTTCTTC.